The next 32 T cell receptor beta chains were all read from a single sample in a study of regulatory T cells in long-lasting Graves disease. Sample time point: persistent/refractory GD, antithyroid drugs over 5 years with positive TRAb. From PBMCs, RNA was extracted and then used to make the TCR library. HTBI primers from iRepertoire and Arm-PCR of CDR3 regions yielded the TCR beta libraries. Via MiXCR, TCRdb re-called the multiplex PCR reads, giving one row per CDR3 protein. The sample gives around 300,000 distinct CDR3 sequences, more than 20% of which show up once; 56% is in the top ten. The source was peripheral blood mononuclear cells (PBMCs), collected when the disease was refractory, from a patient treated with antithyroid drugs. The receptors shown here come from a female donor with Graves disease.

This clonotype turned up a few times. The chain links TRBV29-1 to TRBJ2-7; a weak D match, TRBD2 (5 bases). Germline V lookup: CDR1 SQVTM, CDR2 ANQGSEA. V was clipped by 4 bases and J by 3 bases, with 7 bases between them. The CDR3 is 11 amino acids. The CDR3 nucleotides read TGCAGCGTTGGAGACTACTACGAGCAGTACTTC. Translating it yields CSVGDYYEQYF.

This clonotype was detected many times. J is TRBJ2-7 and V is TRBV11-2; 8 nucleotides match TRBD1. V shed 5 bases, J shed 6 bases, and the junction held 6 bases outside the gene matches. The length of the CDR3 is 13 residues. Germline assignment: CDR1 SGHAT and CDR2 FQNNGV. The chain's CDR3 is CASSDGQGSEQYF. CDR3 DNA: TGTGCCAGCAGCGATGGACAGGGCTCCGAGCAGTACTTC. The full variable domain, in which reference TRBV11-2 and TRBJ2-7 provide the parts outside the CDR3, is EAGVAQSPRYKIIEKRQSVAFWCNPISGHATLYWYQQILGQGPKLLIQFQNNGVVDDSQLPKDRFSAERLKGVDSTLKIQPAKLEDSAVYLCASSDGQGSEQYFGPGTRLTVT.

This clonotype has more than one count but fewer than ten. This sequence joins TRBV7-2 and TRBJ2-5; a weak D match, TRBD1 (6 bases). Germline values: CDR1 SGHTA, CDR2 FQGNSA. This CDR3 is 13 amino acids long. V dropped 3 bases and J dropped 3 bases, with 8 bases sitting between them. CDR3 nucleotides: TGTGCCAGCAGCTTGACAGGAGAAGAGACCCAGTACTTC. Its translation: CASSLTGEETQYF.

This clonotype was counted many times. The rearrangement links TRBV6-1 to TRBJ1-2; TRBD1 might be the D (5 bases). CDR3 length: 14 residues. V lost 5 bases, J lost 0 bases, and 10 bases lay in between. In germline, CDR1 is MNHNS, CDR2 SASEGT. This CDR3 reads CASSPGTSNYGYTF. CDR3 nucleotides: TGTGCCAGCAGTCCCGGGACTTCTAACTATGGCTACACCTTC.

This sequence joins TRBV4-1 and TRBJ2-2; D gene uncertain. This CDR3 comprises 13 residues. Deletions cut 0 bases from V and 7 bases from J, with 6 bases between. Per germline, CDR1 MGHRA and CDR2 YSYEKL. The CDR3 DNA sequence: TGCGCCAGCAGCCAAGATATGGTCGGGGAGCTGTTTTTT. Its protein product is CASSQDMVGELFF.

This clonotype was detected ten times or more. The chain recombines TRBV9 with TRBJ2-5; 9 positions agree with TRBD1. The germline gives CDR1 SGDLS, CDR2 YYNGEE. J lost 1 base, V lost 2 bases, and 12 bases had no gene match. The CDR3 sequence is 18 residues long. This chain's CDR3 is CASSVSGQGLAGQETQYF. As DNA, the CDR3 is TGTGCCAGCAGCGTTTCGGGACAGGGTTTAGCGGGCCAAGAGACCCAGTACTTC.

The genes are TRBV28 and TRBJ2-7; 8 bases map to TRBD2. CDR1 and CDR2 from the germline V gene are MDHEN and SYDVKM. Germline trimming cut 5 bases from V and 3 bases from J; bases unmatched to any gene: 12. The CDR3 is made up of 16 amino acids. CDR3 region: CASSPLILAGRYEQYF. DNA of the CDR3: TGTGCCAGCAGTCCTCTCATATTAGCGGGACGCTACGAGCAGTACTTC. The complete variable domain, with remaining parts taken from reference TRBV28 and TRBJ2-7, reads DVKVTQSSRYLVKRTGEKVFLECVQDMDHENMFWYRQDPGLGLRLIYFSYDVKMKEKGDIPEGYSVSREKKERFSLILESASTNQTSMYLCASSPLILAGRYEQYFGPGTRLTVT.

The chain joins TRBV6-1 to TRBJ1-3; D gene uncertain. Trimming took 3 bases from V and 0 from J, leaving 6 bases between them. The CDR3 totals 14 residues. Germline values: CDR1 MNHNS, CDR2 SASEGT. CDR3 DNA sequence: TGTGCCAGCAGTGAGTCCTACTCTGGAAACACCATATATTTT. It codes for CASSESYSGNTIYF.

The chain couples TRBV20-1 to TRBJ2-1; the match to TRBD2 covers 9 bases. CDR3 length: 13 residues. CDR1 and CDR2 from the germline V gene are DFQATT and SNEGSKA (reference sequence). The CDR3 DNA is TGCAGCGCCTTCCCCGCGGGAGGGGTGGAGCAGTTCTTC. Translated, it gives CSAFPAGGVEQFF.

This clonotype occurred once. The CDR3 protein is CSAYSSGRGTGELFF. In DNA, the CDR3 is TGCAGTGCTTACTCAAGCGGGAGGGGCACCGGGGAGCTGTTTTTT. The chain carries TRBV20-1 and TRBJ2-2, with TRBD2 matching over 10 bases. The CDR3 runs to 15 residues. The J segment lost 4 bases and the V segment lost 5 bases, leaving 7 bases of the junction unmatched. Looked up from germline, CDR1 is DFQATT and CDR2 is SNEGSKA (reference sequence).

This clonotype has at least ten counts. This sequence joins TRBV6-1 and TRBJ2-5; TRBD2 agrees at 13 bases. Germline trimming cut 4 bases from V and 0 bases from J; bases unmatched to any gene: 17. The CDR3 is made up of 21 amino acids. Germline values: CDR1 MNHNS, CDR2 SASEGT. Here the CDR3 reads CASSATSGRATLYRYQETQYF. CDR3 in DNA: TGTGCCAGCAGTGCCACTAGCGGGAGGGCTACATTATACCGGTACCAAGAGACCCAGTACTTC.

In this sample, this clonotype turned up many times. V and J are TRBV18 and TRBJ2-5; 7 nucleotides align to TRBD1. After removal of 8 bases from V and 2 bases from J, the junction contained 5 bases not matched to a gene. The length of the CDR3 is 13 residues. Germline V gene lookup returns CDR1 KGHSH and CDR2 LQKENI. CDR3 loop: CASSPGGQETQYF. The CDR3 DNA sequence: TGTGCCAGCAGCCCAGGGGGACAAGAGACCCAGTACTTC. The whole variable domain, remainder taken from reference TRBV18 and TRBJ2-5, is NAGVMQNPRHLVRRRGQEARLRCSPMKGHSHVYWYRQLPEEGLKFMVYLQKENIIDESGMPKERFSAEFPKEGPSILRIQQVVRGDSAAYFCASSPGGQETQYFGPGTRLLVL.

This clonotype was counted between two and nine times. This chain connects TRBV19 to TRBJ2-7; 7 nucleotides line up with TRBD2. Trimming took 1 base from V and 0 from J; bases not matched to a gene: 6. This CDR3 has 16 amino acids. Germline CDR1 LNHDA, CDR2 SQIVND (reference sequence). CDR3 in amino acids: CASSIGSLAASYEQYF. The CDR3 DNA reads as TGTGCCAGTAGTATAGGATCTCTAGCGGCCTCCTACGAGCAGTACTTC.

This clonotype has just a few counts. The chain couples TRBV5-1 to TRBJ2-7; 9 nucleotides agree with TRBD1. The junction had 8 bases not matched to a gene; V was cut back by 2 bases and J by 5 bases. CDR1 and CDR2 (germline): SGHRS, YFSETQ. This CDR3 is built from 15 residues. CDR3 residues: CASSFGDRALNEQYF. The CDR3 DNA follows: TGCGCCAGCAGCTTTGGGGACAGGGCTCTCAACGAGCAGTACTTC.

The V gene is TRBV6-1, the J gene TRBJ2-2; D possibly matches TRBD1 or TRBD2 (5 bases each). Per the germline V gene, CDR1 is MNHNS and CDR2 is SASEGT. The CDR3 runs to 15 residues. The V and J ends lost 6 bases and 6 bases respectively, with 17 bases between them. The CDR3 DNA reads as TGTGCCAGCAGGACCCCAGCTAGCAGGGCCGGGGAGCTGTTTTTT. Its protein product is CASRTPASRAGELFF.

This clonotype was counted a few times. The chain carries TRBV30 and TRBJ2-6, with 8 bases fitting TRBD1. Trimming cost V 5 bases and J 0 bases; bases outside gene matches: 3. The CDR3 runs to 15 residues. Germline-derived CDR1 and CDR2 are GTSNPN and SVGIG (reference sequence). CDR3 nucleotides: TGTGCCTGGGGGACAGGTCTCTCTGGGGCCAACGTCCTGACTTTC. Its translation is CAWGTGLSGANVLTF.

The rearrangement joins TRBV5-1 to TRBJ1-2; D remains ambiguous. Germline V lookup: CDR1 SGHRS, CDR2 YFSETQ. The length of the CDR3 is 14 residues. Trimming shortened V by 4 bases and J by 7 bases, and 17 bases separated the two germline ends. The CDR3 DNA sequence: TGCGCCAGCAGCCCGCAACTCACGGGCTCTGGCTACACCTTC. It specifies CASSPQLTGSGYTF.

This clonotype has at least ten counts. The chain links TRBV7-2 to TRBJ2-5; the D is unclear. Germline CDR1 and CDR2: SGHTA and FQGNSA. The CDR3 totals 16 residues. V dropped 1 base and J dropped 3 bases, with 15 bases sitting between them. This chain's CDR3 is CASSLGPLSVEETQYF. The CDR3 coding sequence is TGTGCCAGCAGCTTAGGGCCCCTCTCGGTTGAAGAGACCCAGTACTTC.

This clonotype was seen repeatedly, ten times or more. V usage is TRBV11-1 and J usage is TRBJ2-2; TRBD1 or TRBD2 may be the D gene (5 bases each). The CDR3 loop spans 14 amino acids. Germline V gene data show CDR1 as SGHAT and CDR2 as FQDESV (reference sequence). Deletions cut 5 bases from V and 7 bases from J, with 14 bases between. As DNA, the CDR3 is TGTGCCAGCAGCCCCAGGGCCGGGGACGGGGAGCTGTTTTTT. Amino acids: CASSPRAGDGELFF.

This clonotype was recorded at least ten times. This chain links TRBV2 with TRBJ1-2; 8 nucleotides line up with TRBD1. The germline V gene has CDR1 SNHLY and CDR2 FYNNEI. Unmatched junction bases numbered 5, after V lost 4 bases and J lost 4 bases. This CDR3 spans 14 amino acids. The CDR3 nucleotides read TGTGCCAGCAGTGGTTCCGGGACAGGCTATGGCTACACCTTC. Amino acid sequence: CASSGSGTGYGYTF.

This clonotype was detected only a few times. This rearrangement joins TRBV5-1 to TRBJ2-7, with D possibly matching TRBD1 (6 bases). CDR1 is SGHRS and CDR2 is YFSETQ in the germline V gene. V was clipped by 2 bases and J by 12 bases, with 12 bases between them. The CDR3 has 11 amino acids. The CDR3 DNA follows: TGCGCCAGCAGCTTCCGACAGGAGGTGTACTTC. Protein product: CASSFRQEVYF.

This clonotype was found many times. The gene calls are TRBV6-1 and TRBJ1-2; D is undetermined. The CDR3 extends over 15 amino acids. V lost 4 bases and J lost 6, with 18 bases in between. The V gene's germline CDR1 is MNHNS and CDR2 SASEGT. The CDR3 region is CASSVDSAIRDGYTF. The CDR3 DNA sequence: TGTGCCAGCAGTGTTGATTCGGCTATCCGAGATGGCTACACCTTC.

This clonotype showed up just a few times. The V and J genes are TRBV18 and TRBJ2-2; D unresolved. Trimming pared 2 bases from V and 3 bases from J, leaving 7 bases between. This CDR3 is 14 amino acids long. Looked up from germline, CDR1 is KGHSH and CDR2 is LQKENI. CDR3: CASSPGLHTGELFF. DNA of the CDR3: TGTGCCAGCTCACCAGGGCTCCACACCGGGGAGCTGTTTTTT.

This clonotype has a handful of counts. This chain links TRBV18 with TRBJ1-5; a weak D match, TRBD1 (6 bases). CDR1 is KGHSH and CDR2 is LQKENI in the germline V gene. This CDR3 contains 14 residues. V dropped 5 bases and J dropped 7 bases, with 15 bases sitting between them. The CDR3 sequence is CASSSQGRGQPQHF. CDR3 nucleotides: TGTGCCAGCTCATCCCAGGGGCGAGGGCAGCCCCAGCATTTT.

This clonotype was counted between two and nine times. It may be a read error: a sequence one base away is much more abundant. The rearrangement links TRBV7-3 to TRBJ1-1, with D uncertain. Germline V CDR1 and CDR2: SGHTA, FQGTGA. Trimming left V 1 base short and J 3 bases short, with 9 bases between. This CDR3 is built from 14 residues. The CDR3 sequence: CASSLSLWDTEAFF. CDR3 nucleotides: TGTGCCAGCAGCTTAAGTTTGTGGGACACTGAAGCTTTCTTT.

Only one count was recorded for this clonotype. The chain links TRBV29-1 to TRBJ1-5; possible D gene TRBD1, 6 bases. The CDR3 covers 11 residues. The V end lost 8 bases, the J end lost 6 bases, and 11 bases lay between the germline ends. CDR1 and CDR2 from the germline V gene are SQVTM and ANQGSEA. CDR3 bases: TGCAGCAGGGGGGATGGTCAGCCCCAGCATTTT. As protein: CSRGDGQPQHF.

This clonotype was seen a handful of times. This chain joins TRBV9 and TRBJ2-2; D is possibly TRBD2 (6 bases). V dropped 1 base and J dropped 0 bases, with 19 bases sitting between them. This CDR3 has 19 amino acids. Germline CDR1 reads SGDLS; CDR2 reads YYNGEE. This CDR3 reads CASSVFEGPGRPNTGELFF. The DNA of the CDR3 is TGTGCCAGCAGCGTATTTGAGGGTCCCGGGAGACCGAACACCGGGGAGCTGTTTTTT.

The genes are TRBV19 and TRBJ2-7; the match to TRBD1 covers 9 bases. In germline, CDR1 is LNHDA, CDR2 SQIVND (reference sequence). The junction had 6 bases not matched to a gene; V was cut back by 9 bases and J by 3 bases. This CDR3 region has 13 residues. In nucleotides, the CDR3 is TGTGCCAGAAACAGGGGGCTGAGCTACGAGCAGTACTTC. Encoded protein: CARNRGLSYEQYF.

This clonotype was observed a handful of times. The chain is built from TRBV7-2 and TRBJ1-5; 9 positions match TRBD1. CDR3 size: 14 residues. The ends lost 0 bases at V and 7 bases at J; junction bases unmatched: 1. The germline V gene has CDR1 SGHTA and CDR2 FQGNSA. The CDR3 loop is CASSLAGTGQPQHF. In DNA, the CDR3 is TGTGCCAGCAGCTTAGCCGGGACAGGGCAGCCCCAGCATTTT. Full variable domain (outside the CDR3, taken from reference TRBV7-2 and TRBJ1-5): GAGVSQSPSNKVTEKGKDVELRCDPISGHTALYWYRQSLGQGLEFLIYFQGNSAPDKSGLPSDRFSAERTGGSVSTLTIQRTQQEDSAVYLCASSLAGTGQPQHFGDGTRLSIL.

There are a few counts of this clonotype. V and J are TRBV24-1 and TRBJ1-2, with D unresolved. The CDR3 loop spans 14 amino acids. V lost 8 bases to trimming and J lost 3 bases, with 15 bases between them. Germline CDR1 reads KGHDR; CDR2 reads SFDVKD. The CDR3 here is CATTPSIRDYGYTF. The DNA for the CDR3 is TGTGCCACCACCCCGAGCATCCGAGACTATGGCTACACCTTC.

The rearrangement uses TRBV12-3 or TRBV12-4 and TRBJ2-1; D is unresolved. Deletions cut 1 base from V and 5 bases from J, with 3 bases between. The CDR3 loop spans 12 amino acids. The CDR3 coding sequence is TGTGCCAGCAGTTTAGTGAACAATGAGCAGTTCTTC. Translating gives CASSLVNNEQFF.

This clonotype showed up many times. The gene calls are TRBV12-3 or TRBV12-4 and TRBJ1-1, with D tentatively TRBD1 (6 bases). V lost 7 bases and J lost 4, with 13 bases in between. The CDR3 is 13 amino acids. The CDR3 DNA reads TGTGCCAGCAAACACAGGGAGGCCACTGAAGCTTTCTTT. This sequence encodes CASKHREATEAFF.